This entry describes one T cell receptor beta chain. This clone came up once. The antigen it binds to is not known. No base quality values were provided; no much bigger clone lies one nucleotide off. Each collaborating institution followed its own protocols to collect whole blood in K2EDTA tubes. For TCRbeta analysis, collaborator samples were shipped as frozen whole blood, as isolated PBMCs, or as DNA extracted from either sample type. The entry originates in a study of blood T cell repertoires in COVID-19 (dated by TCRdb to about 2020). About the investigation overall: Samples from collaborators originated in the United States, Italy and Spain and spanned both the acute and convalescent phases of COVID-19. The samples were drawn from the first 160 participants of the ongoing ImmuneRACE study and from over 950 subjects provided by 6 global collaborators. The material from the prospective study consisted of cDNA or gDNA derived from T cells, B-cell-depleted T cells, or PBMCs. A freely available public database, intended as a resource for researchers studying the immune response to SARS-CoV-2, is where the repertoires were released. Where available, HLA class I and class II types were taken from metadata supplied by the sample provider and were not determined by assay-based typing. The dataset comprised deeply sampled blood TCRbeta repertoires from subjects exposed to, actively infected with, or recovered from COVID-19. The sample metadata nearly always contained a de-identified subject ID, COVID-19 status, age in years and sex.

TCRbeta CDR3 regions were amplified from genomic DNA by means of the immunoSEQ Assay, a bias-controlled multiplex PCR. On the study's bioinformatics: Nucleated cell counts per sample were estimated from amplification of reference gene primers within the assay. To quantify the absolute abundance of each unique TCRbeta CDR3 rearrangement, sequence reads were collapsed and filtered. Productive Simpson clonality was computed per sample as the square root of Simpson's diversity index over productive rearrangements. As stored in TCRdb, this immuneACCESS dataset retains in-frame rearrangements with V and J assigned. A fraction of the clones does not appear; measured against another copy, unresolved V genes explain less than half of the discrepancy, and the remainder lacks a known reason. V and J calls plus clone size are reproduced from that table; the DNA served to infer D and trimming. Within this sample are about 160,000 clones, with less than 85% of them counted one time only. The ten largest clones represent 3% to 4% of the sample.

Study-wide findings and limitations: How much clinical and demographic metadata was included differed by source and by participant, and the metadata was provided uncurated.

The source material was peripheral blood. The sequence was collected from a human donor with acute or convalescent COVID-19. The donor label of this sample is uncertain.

CDR3 sequence: CASSEVGSSNYGYTF. The DNA sequence reads TGTGCCAGCAGTGAAGTTGGTAGTTCTAACTATGGCTACACCTTC. In this chain, TRBV25-1 is recombined with TRBJ1-2; the D gene cannot be resolved reliably. The CDR3 contains 15 residues, cysteine and phenylalanine counted. CDR3 DNA is the only sequence kept; it has 45 bases, read in frame from the first base. V is cut by 2 bases and J by 0 bases, and the space between the germline ends is 10 bases. CDR1 and CDR2 (MGHDK, SYGVNS) derive from the germline V gene.